Each of the 24 T cell receptor beta chains below was sequenced from the same sample in a study of identical twins. TCRdb processed the 5' RACE reads anew with MiXCR; each CDR3 protein has one entry. Of roughly 1.6 million distinct CDR3 sequences listed, about 32% are singletons. The sample consisted of cord blood. All receptors come from a newborn girl in good health.

V gene TRBV28 combines with J gene TRBJ2-6; a weak D match, TRBD1 (6 bases). V was trimmed by 6 bases and J by 2 bases, leaving 17 bases between them. There are 17 residues in the CDR3. CDR1 is MDHEN, CDR2 SYDVKM, per germline. CDR3 residues: CASRKDSPYPGANVLTF. In DNA form, the CDR3 reads TGTGCCAGCAGAAAGGACAGCCCCTACCCTGGGGCCAACGTCCTGACTTTC. Looking up the rest from reference TRBV28 and TRBJ2-6 gives the full variable domain: DVKVTQSSRYLVKRTGEKVFLECVQDMDHENMFWYRQDPGLGLRLIYFSYDVKMKEKGDIPEGYSVSREKKERFSLILESASTNQTSMYLCASRKDSPYPGANVLTFGAGSRLTVL.

The gene calls are TRBV12-3 or TRBV12-4 and TRBJ2-4; 8 bases match TRBD1. With V trimmed by 5 bases and J by 13 bases, 19 bases remained unmatched. The CDR3 consists of 16 residues. This CDR3 is CASSTDDRGFYNEQYF. The CDR3 DNA reads as TGTGCCAGCAGTACAGATGACAGGGGATTCTACAATGAGCAGTACTTC.

The chain carries TRBV6-6 and TRBJ1-2, with 7 bases aligning to TRBD1. The germline V gene has CDR1 MNHNY and CDR2 SVGAGI (reference sequence). Trimming removed 5 bases from V and 8 bases from J; junction bases left unmatched: 11. This CDR3 has 14 amino acids. Here the CDR3 DNA reads TGTGCCAGCAGTAATGAGGGGACAGTCAGGGGCTACACCTTC. Translating it yields CASSNEGTVRGYTF.

This clonotype appeared a few times. The chain employs TRBV7-9 and TRBJ1-6, with 8 nucleotides matching TRBD1. Germline CDR1 and CDR2: SEHNR and FQNEAQ (reference sequence). The J segment lost 5 bases and the V segment lost 1 base, leaving 7 bases of the junction unmatched. The CDR3 consists of 17 residues. CDR3 sequence reads: CASSLGGRGRHNSPLHF. CDR3 DNA: TGTGCCAGCAGCTTAGGGGGCAGGGGGCGTCATAATTCACCCCTCCACTTT.

J is TRBJ2-1 and V is TRBV20-1, with D tentatively TRBD1 or TRBD2 (5 bases each). V was shortened by 1 base and J by 2 bases, with 21 bases between the two germline ends. This CDR3 has 18 amino acids. Per the germline V gene, CDR1 is DFQATT and CDR2 is SNEGSKA (reference sequence). CDR3 sequence: CSARAPMTGKGPYNEQFF. Written as DNA, the CDR3 is TGCAGTGCTAGAGCCCCTATGACGGGGAAGGGGCCCTACAATGAGCAGTTCTTC.

Concerning this clonotype: One end of the junction is discordant with germline, which a read error may explain. The gene calls are TRBV9 and TRBJ2-3, with 9 bases aligning to TRBD2. The CDR3 extends over 15 amino acids. Germline values: CDR1 SGDLS, CDR2 YYNGEE. The CDR3 sequence: CANSVVAGAADTQYF. In DNA, the CDR3 is TGTGCCAACAGCGTAGTAGCGGGAGCGGCAGATACGCAGTATTTT.

This clonotype has only one observation. The gene calls are TRBV6-1 and TRBJ1-5; maybe TRBD1 (6 bases). The CDR3 covers 14 residues. Trimming removed 2 bases at V and 7 bases at J, with 12 bases between. Germline CDR1 MNHNS, CDR2 SASEGT. CDR3 nucleotides: TGTGCCAGCAGTGAAAGCAGGGGCAGACAGCCCCAGCATTTT. It is translated as CASSESRGRQPQHF.

This clonotype has a handful of counts. The CDR3 DNA sequence: TGTGCCAGCAGTTTTGAAAGATTGTCCCCAGCTGGATCACCCCTCCACTTT. Translating it yields CASSFERLSPAGSPLHF. The V and J genes are TRBV27 and TRBJ1-6; D unclear. Germline-derived CDR1 and CDR2 are MNHEY and SMNVEV (reference sequence). The V end was cut by 3 bases, the J end by 10 bases, with 22 bases between. The CDR3 totals 17 residues.

The rearrangement links TRBV7-8 to TRBJ1-1, with D possibly matching TRBD1 (6 bases). Germline V gives CDR1 SGHVS, CDR2 FQNEAQ. This CDR3 has 15 amino acids. V was pared by 0 bases and J by 1 base, with 9 bases between. In nucleotides, the CDR3 is TGTGCCAGCAGCTTAGCGTGGGGGCAGAACACTGAAGCTTTCTTT. Its translation is CASSLAWGQNTEAFF.

This chain uses TRBV20-1 with TRBJ2-1; the D is unclear. Trimming left V 1 base short and J 2 bases short, with 9 bases between. This CDR3 has 14 amino acids. In germline, CDR1 is DFQATT, CDR2 SNEGSKA (reference sequence). The CDR3 nucleotides are TGCAGTGCTAGAGTAGGTGGACCCTACAATGAGCAGTTCTTC. Translation gives CSARVGGPYNEQFF.

This chain connects TRBV11-2 to TRBJ2-2; D is undetermined. Germline CDR1 reads SGHAT; CDR2 reads FQNNGV. This CDR3 contains 16 residues. Trimming shortened V by 2 bases and J by 5 bases, and 15 bases separated the two germline ends. CDR3: CASSLRRSWLTGELFF. CDR3 bases: TGTGCCAGCAGCTTACGGCGGTCTTGGTTAACCGGGGAGCTGTTTTTT.

A few counts support this clonotype. The V call is TRBV3-1, the J call TRBJ2-3; 12 bases are a match to TRBD2. This CDR3 spans 16 amino acids. CDR1 is LGHDT and CDR2 is YNNKEL in the germline V gene (reference sequence). The ends lost 5 bases at V and 5 bases at J; junction bases unmatched: 8. CDR3 sequence: CASSYWTSGAGDTQYF. In DNA, the CDR3 is TGTGCCAGCAGCTACTGGACTAGCGGGGCCGGAGATACGCAGTATTTT.

This chain joins TRBV4-2 and TRBJ2-5; 11 nucleotides match TRBD2. With 0 bases clipped from V and 2 bases from J, the junction kept 5 bases outside the gene matches. This CDR3 contains 17 residues. Germline CDR1 and CDR2: LGHNA and YNFKEQ. In DNA form, the CDR3 reads TGTGCCAGCAGCCAAGATAAAATAGCGGGGGGGCAAGAGACCCAGTACTTC. Protein product: CASSQDKIAGGQETQYF.

The chain combines TRBV28 with TRBJ2-1; D possibly uses TRBD1 or TRBD2 (6 bases each). This CDR3 region has 15 residues. V gave up 6 bases and J gave up 8 bases, with 20 bases separating them. Germline-derived CDR1 and CDR2 are MDHEN and SYDVKM. The CDR3 coding sequence is TGTGCCAGCAGGAGGGGGGCAGGGAAGGTGTATGAGCAGTTCTTC. The encoded protein is CASRRGAGKVYEQFF.

This clonotype occurred a few times. This chain links TRBV20-1 with TRBJ2-7; TRBD1 agrees at 8 bases. The CDR3 totals 13 residues. Looked up from germline, CDR1 is DFQATT and CDR2 is SNEGSKA (reference sequence). Germline trimming cut 3 bases from V and 3 bases from J; bases unmatched to any gene: 4. This CDR3 is CSARTGEDYEQYF. CDR3 DNA: TGCAGTGCTAGGACAGGGGAAGACTACGAGCAGTACTTC.

This clonotype has only a few counts. V usage is TRBV27 and J usage is TRBJ1-6; 7 nucleotides align to TRBD1. This CDR3 region has 16 residues. After removal of 4 bases from V and 3 bases from J, the junction contained 6 bases not matched to a gene. Germline assignment: CDR1 MNHEY and CDR2 SMNVEV (reference sequence). DNA for the CDR3: TGTGCCAGCAGTTCTCGGGACAGACTCTATAATTCACCCCTCCACTTT. This gives the protein CASSSRDRLYNSPLHF.

The V call is TRBV28, the J call TRBJ2-5; D tentatively reads TRBD1 or TRBD2 (6 bases each). Germline V CDR1 and CDR2: MDHEN, SYDVKM. The germline V and J ends were trimmed by 7 bases and 1 base, with 16 bases remaining between them. The length of the CDR3 is 15 residues. CDR3: CASTPGGHPQETQYF. CDR3 coding DNA: TGTGCCAGCACCCCCGGGGGACATCCCCAAGAGACCCAGTACTTC.

J is TRBJ2-4 and V is TRBV7-8; possibly TRBD2 for D (5 bases). The V end was cut by 0 bases, the J end by 4 bases, with 13 bases between. In germline, CDR1 is SGHVS, CDR2 FQNEAQ. This CDR3 region has 16 residues. CDR3 in amino acids: CASSLALGIGKNIQYF. DNA for the CDR3: TGTGCCAGCAGCTTAGCGCTCGGGATAGGTAAAAACATTCAGTACTTC.

This clonotype was observed a few times. J is TRBJ1-2 and V is TRBV5-6, with a tentative D call TRBD1 (5 bases). This CDR3 has 12 residues. With 5 bases removed from V and 4 bases from J, the gap between germline ends came to 9 bases. The germline V gene has CDR1 SGHDT and CDR2 YYEEEE. The CDR3 bases are TGTGCCAGCAGGGGGGACGGCTATGGCTACACCTTC. Its protein is CASRGDGYGYTF.

In regard to this clonotype: A clone one base away is much larger, so this may be a read error. This chain joins TRBV5-1 and TRBJ2-1; D tentatively fits TRBD1 or TRBD2 (5 bases each). Germline-derived CDR1 and CDR2 are SGHRS and YFSETQ. V gave up 7 bases and J gave up 10 bases, with 27 bases separating them. This CDR3 contains 16 residues. CDR3 DNA sequence: TGCGCCAGCGTCTCGTTCAACCGGGACGGTACCTACGAGCAGTTCTTC. Residues: CASVSFNRDGTYEQFF.

This clonotype showed up many times. This chain joins TRBV4-2 and TRBJ2-5, with D possibly matching TRBD2 (5 bases). Per the germline V gene, CDR1 is LGHNA and CDR2 is YNFKEQ. Trimming removed 1 base from V and 5 bases from J, with 11 bases in between. The CDR3 runs 14 residues. CDR3 sequence (DNA): TGTGCCAGCAGCCAAGGTAGACGAGGGGAGACCCAGTACTTC. Protein sequence: CASSQGRRGETQYF.

In nucleotides, the CDR3 is TGTGCCAGCAGTCGGGCTAGCGGGCTGTACGAGCAGTACTTC. It codes for CASSRASGLYEQYF. The chain employs TRBV12-3 or TRBV12-4 and TRBJ2-7; 8 bases align to TRBD2. There are 14 residues in the CDR3. With V trimmed by 5 bases and J by 4 bases, 7 bases remained unmatched.

This CDR3 reads CASAGGWGETQYF. The CDR3 DNA sequence: TGTGCTAGTGCCGGGGGATGGGGTGAGACCCAGTACTTC. The chain employs TRBV12-5 and TRBJ2-5; D is perhaps TRBD2 (6 bases). Germline V CDR1 and CDR2: LGHNT, FRNRAP. Trimming cost V 7 bases and J 5 bases, with 14 bases left between them. CDR3 length: 13 amino acids.

The genes are TRBV6-2 or TRBV6-3 and TRBJ1-2; D is undetermined. The CDR3 is made up of 14 amino acids. V was pared by 1 base and J by 7 bases, with 13 bases between. In germline, CDR1 is MNHEY, CDR2 SVGEGT. CDR3 DNA sequence: TGTGCCAGCAGTTACTGGACGGCCGTATTTGGCTACACCTTC. Translating it yields CASSYWTAVFGYTF.